Below are 20 T cell receptor beta chains sequenced from a single sample in a study of shared clonotypes between healthy human individuals. Profiling relied on immunoSEQ multiplex PCR, and the TCRdb table lists in-frame clones only, not all of them. Of 2 million to 2.5 million clones listed, 92% are singletons. The sequenced material came from naive CD4+ T cells from PBMCs. As for subset: CD45RA+ positively selected. Every receptor here comes from a man aged 18 to 29 in good health. Some clones in this sample may be carry-over from other donors' samples.

The gene calls are TRBV27 and TRBJ2-2; 9 bases line up with TRBD2. From germline, CDR1 is MNHEY and CDR2 SMNVEV (reference sequence). The CDR3 is 16 residues long. After removal of 8 bases from V and 1 base from J, the junction contained 8 bases not matched to a gene. This CDR3 is CASRGPSGVNTGELFF. CDR3 coding DNA: TGTGCCAGCCGGGGGCCTAGCGGGGTGAACACCGGGGAGCTGTTTTTT.

J is TRBJ2-5 and V is TRBV2, with 7 bases fitting TRBD1. This CDR3 contains 15 residues. Germline V gene data show CDR1 as SNHLY and CDR2 as FYNNEI. V lost 3 bases, J lost 3 bases, and 7 bases stayed unmatched. CDR3 region: CASSDRTGGEETQYF. As DNA, the CDR3 is TGTGCCAGCAGTGACAGGACAGGTGGGGAAGAGACCCAGTACTTC.

The CDR3 bases are TGTGCCAGTGGCGGTACGCGGTTGGGGGAGCAGTACTTC. This translates into CASGGTRLGEQYF. The rearrangement uses TRBV19 and TRBJ2-7; no definite D call. This CDR3 has 13 residues. Germline values: CDR1 LNHDA, CDR2 SQIVND (reference sequence). V shed 8 bases and J shed 7 bases, with 18 bases lying between them. The full variable domain, completed using reference TRBV19 and TRBJ2-7, is DGGITQSPKYLFRKEGQNVTLSCEQNLNHDAMYWYRQDPGQGLRLIYYSQIVNDFQKGDIAEGYSVSREKKESFPLTVTSAQKNPTAFYLCASGGTRLGEQYFGPGTRLTVT.

This rearrangement joins TRBV30 to TRBJ1-2, with a tentative D call TRBD1 (6 bases). Trimming removed 3 bases at V and 6 bases at J, with 14 bases between. Germline CDR1 reads GTSNPN; CDR2 reads SVGIG (reference sequence). The CDR3 consists of 13 residues. CDR3 loop: CAWRERGGNGYTF. For the CDR3, the DNA is TGTGCCTGGAGGGAAAGGGGGGGGAATGGCTACACCTTC.

The chain recombines TRBV5-1 with TRBJ2-1; D possibly corresponds to TRBD1 (6 bases). The CDR3 spans 16 residues. Germline assignment: CDR1 SGHRS and CDR2 YFSETQ. V lost 0 bases to trimming and J lost 1 base, with 11 bases between them. The CDR3 protein is CASSLVGDTSYNEQFF. The DNA for the CDR3 is TGCGCCAGCAGCTTGGTAGGGGACACATCCTACAATGAGCAGTTCTTC.

Turning to this clone: The identical CDR3 is also encoded by other nucleotide sequences in the sample. The CDR3 DNA reads as TGCGCCAGCAGCTTAGCGCTAGCCAAAAACATTCAGTACTTC. Translated, it gives CASSLALAKNIQYF. This sequence joins TRBV5-1 and TRBJ2-4; D not certain. Trimming removed 2 bases at V and 0 bases at J, with 6 bases between. CDR1 and CDR2 from the germline V gene are SGHRS and YFSETQ. CDR3 length equals 14 residues.

This clone was picked up a small number of times. This sequence joins TRBV28 and TRBJ1-5; the D gene is possibly TRBD1 (5 bases). Trimming removed 4 bases at V and 6 bases at J, with 10 bases between. CDR1 MDHEN and CDR2 SYDVKM come from the germline V gene. CDR3 length equals 13 residues. The CDR3 is CASSSGGAQPQHF. The CDR3 nucleotides are TGTGCCAGCAGTTCGGGAGGGGCTCAGCCCCAGCATTTT.

This clone was counted once. J is TRBJ1-1 and V is TRBV5-1, with TRBD1 matching over 10 bases. Trimming cost V 2 bases and J 4 bases; bases outside gene matches: 5. Per germline, CDR1 SGHRS and CDR2 YFSETQ. CDR3 length equals 15 residues. CDR3 amino acids: CASSFSGQGTTEAFF. Written as DNA, the CDR3 is TGCGCCAGCAGCTTTTCGGGACAGGGGACCACTGAAGCTTTCTTT.

This chain uses TRBV28 with TRBJ1-2; D may be TRBD1 (6 bases). This CDR3 has 15 residues. Germline V lookup: CDR1 MDHEN, CDR2 SYDVKM. The V and J ends lost 10 bases and 2 bases respectively, with 20 bases between them. CDR3 nucleotides: TGTGCCACCCGGGGGCAGGGAGGGGACAACTATGGCTACACCTTC. It codes for CATRGQGGDNYGYTF.

This clone has just one count. The same CDR3 arises from other DNA sequences in this sample as well. The chain links TRBV18 to TRBJ1-5; TRBD1 agrees at 9 bases. Germline loops: CDR1 KGHSH, CDR2 LQKENI. The V and J ends lost 0 bases and 4 bases, in that order; junction bases with no gene match: 4. CDR3 length: 16 residues. The CDR3 bases are TGTGCCAGCTCACCACCGGGGACAGGGAGAAATCAGCCCCAGCATTTT. It encodes CASSPPGTGRNQPQHF.

The rearrangement joins TRBV27 to TRBJ1-1; TRBD1 aligns across 10 bases. This CDR3 is 16 amino acids long. Trimming at V came to 5 bases and at J to 1 base, leaving 7 bases not matched to a gene. From germline, CDR1 is MNHEY and CDR2 SMNVEV (reference sequence). The DNA of the CDR3 is TGTGCCAGCAGTCCAAGACAGGGGGCGGGGAACACTGAAGCTTTCTTT. Translation gives CASSPRQGAGNTEAFF.

The V and J genes are TRBV5-1 and TRBJ2-3, with 7 nucleotides matching TRBD1. Per germline, CDR1 SGHRS and CDR2 YFSETQ. The CDR3 totals 14 residues. V lost 6 bases, J lost 2 bases, and 6 bases stayed unmatched. CDR3 DNA: TGCGCCAGCAAATCCGACAGGGACACAGATACGCAGTATTTT. As protein: CASKSDRDTDTQYF.

This rearrangement joins TRBV18 to TRBJ2-7; 7 nucleotides align to TRBD1. The germline V gene encodes CDR1 KGHSH and CDR2 LQKENI. The CDR3 has 15 residues. The V and J ends lost 1 base and 0 bases, in that order; junction bases with no gene match: 3. CDR3 sequence reads: CASSPQSGGSYEQYF. The CDR3 region has the DNA TGTGCCAGCTCACCACAATCAGGGGGCTCCTACGAGCAGTACTTC.

J is TRBJ2-7 and V is TRBV1; the table calls TRBD2, which could not be checked here. TRBV1 is tagged as a pseudogene. The CDR3 totals 15 residues. The CDR3 region is CTSSQDVGGSYEQYF. CDR3 bases: TGCACCAGCAGCCAAGACGTCGGAGGGTCCTACGAGCAGTACTTC.

CDR3 amino acids: CASSIEGRVTDTQYF. The CDR3 DNA sequence: TGTGCCAGTAGTATCGAAGGACGGGTCACAGATACGCAGTATTTT. V is TRBV19 and J is TRBJ2-3; D uncertain. CDR1 LNHDA and CDR2 SQIVND come from the germline V gene (reference sequence). The CDR3 has 15 residues. The V end was cut by 3 bases, the J end by 2 bases, with 12 bases between.

The CDR3 DNA follows: TGTGCCAGCAGTCCACAGTTAGGGGGCTATGGCTACACCTTC. This translates into CASSPQLGGYGYTF. The chain joins TRBV28 to TRBJ1-2; D is perhaps TRBD1 (6 bases). The CDR3 consists of 14 residues. V lost 5 bases, J lost 4 bases, and 14 bases lay in between. CDR1 is MDHEN, CDR2 SYDVKM, per germline.

V is TRBV7-7 and J is TRBJ2-1, with D possibly being TRBD2 (6 bases). Trimming stripped 2 bases from V and 7 bases from J, with 12 bases between. The germline V gene encodes CDR1 SSHAT and CDR2 FNYEAQ (reference sequence). This CDR3 is built from 14 residues. The CDR3 loop is CASSLSPGRNEQFF. The CDR3 nucleotides read TGTGCCAGCAGCTTAAGCCCAGGGAGGAATGAGCAGTTCTTC.

This clone was observed a single time. The gene calls are TRBV27 and TRBJ2-1; 7 nucleotides agree with TRBD2. Germline CDR1 reads MNHEY; CDR2 reads SMNVEV (reference sequence). Unmatched junction bases numbered 13, after V lost 5 bases and J lost 9 bases. This CDR3 spans 15 amino acids. The chain's CDR3 is CASSPGWGGSLEQFF. Written as DNA, the CDR3 is TGTGCCAGCAGTCCCGGGTGGGGGGGGTCGCTTGAGCAGTTCTTC.

V and J are TRBV5-3 and TRBJ1-2; D not certain. TRBV5-3 is recorded as an ORF, its role being uncertain. The CDR3 is 11 amino acids. The germline V and J ends were trimmed by 4 bases and 6 bases, with 7 bases remaining between them. The CDR3 protein is CARSRDHGYTF. The CDR3 region has the DNA TGTGCCAGAAGCAGAGACCATGGCTACACCTTC.

Regarding this clone: This sample includes further DNA sequences coding for the same CDR3. This chain's CDR3 is CASSEKQETQYF. The CDR3 DNA reads as TGCGCCAGCAGCGAAAAACAAGAGACCCAGTACTTC. V is TRBV5-1 and J is TRBJ2-5; D not certain. The CDR3 runs 12 residues. Germline CDR1 SGHRS, CDR2 YFSETQ. V gave up 4 bases and J gave up 2 bases, with 6 bases separating them. The full variable domain, its missing parts supplied by reference TRBV5-1 and TRBJ2-5, is KAGVTQTPRYLIKTRGQQVTLSCSPISGHRSVSWYQQTPGQGLQFLFEYFSETQRNKGNFPGRFSGRQFSNSRSEMNVSTLELGDSALYLCASSEKQETQYFGPGTRLLVL.